This TCR beta chain was recorded in a study of T cell responses to AZD1222 COVID-19 vaccine (dated by TCRdb to the early 2020s). The study in broad terms: A total of 230 or so trial participants underwent TCR sequencing, of whom about 210 received two doses of AZD1222 and approximately 25 received two doses of the MenACWY control vaccine. Trial participants were enrolled by age into subgroups of 18-55, 56-69 and 70-plus years, and around 140, 26 and 57 TCR-sequenced participants, respectively, were included in these subgroups. General conclusions and limits of the study: In the small 56-69-year group, the increase in depth fell short of significance, most likely because of low power. Participants were mostly white British and included more females than males, and it was suggested by the authors that clonal diversity may have been underestimated. Vaccine-associated CD4 TCRs spanned the whole spike protein, with dominant responses in regions 160-218 and 743-854. Conclusions about previously exposed vaccinees are limited because only a handful of AZD1222 recipients were SARS-CoV-2 seropositive at baseline. Because no samples from the day 14 peak response were available, repertoires could be characterized only after the peak T cell response. Nearly half of unique spike-specific TCRs reportedly recognized epitopes outside regions mutated in the B.1.351 and B.1.1.7 variants. After two AZD1222 doses, both the breadth and the depth of spike-specific TCRs were significantly higher than at day 0 and than in MenACWY recipients.

Reading the germline V gene (reference sequence) gives CDR1 LNHDA and CDR2 SQIVND. Ends trimmed: V by 1 base, J by 8 bases; bases unmatched to a gene: 3. Including cysteine and phenylalanine, the CDR3 has 15 amino acids. Left in the record is the CDR3 DNA by itself, 45 bases read in frame from the first base. As to this clone: This clone's antigen is unknown. No per-base quality is available; no much larger clone lies one base away.

The CDR3 regions of human TCRbeta chains were analyzed by immunosequencing. In the paper's pipeline: Repertoire TCRs were checked for matches against a reference library of SARS-CoV-2-specific TCRs that had been generated using the MIRA antigen-specificity platform. Breadth was defined as the fraction of unique TCRs that were SARS-CoV-2-associated. Depth was defined as the fraction of total T cells that were SARS-CoV-2-associated. Using the MIRA data, every spike-specific TCR was mapped to the spike region that the TCR reacted to and assigned to either a CD4 or a CD8 class. Log10-transformed breadth and depth values were compared by one-way ANOVA with Sidak's multiple comparisons tests. The source is immuneACCESS, and TCRdb retained only in-frame sequences with V and J called. Part of the clones is not carried over; for the studies checked, unresolved V genes explain less than half of this, and the remainder is unexplained. V and J calls and clone size are copied from that table; D and trimming were computed from the DNA. This sample comprises 130,000 to 150,000 clones, about 91% of them detected only once. 3% to 4% of the sample is in the top ten clones.

Per the publication, the time point label means: baseline before first vaccination. The treatment or condition label, as the study defines it: meningococcal conjugate vaccine given as trial control. Vaccinee samples came from UK trials COV001 and COV002, including a single-blind randomized controlled phase 2/3 trial of AZD1222 (ChAdOx1 nCoV-19) in healthy adults. Trial participant PBMC samples were collected at day 0 and day 28 after the second dose for TCRbeta chain sequencing. The chain employs TRBV19 and TRBJ2-1; TRBD1 lines up with 12 middle nucleotides. The sequence was obtained from an adult in good health. This sample comprised peripheral blood, obtained on day 0 of MenACWY control vaccination. The CDR3 has the sequence CASSIGGQGAYEQFF. The nucleotide sequence is TGTGCCAGTAGTATAGGGGGACAGGGGGCCTATGAGCAGTTCTTC.